This TCR beta chain was retrieved from a study of T cell responses to AZD1222 COVID-19 vaccine. Sequencing was performed with immunoSEQ multiplex PCR; in TCRdb, only in-frame clones are kept and a portion is missing. This sample yields approximately 70,000 clones, of which roughly 91% are seen a single time; about 24% belongs to the top ten. Points from the study as a whole: There were repertoire samples only from the period after the peak T cell response.

CDR1 is SGDLS, CDR2 YYNGEE, per germline. The V end lost 1 base, the J end lost 4 bases, and 14 bases lay between the germline ends. The CDR3 sequence is 15 residues long. About this clone: Its antigen is not identified.

The chain has TRBV9 and TRBJ1-2, with a tentative D call TRBD1 (6 bases). The origin of this receptor is an adult in good health. The sample consisted of peripheral blood, taken on day 0 of AZD1222 vaccination. The CDR3 bases are TGTGCCAGCAGCGTATCTCTCACGACAGGCTATGGCTACACCTTC. It specifies CASSVSLTTGYGYTF.